The 22 T cell receptor beta chains given below trace back to one sample, sequenced in a study of blood T cell repertoires in COVID-19. The repertoire was sequenced with immunoSEQ multiplex PCR; TCRdb's copy has only in-frame clones and lacks some. Of 140,000 to 150,000 clones listed, more than 75% were seen once; the top ten hold 11%. The sequencing sample was made of PBMCs or T cells enriched from blood (not recorded which). The receptor set was obtained from a man aged 55 to 70 who had recovered from COVID-19.

The CDR3 bases are TGTGCCAGCAGTTGGGACAGGGGCGCTAAGTACGAGCAGTACTTC. Translation gives CASSWDRGAKYEQYF. The rearrangement uses TRBV28 and TRBJ2-7; 10 bases map to TRBD1. V was pared by 4 bases and J by 4 bases, with 7 bases of the junction left unmatched. Germline loops: CDR1 MDHEN, CDR2 SYDVKM. CDR3 length: 15 amino acids.

The rearrangement links TRBV5-1 to TRBJ2-3; TRBD2 matches 8 bases. Germline CDR1 SGHRS, CDR2 YFSETQ. The CDR3 is made up of 16 amino acids. J gave up 7 bases and V 3 bases, and 13 bases lay outside the gene matches. The CDR3 reads CASSSPERGLVNTQYF. In DNA, the CDR3 is TGCGCCAGCAGCTCCCCCGAGCGGGGGTTAGTAAATACGCAGTATTTT. Looking up the rest from reference TRBV5-1 and TRBJ2-3 gives the full variable domain: KAGVTQTPRYLIKTRGQQVTLSCSPISGHRSVSWYQQTPGQGLQFLFEYFSETQRNKGNFPGRFSGRQFSNSRSEMNVSTLELGDSALYLCASSSPERGLVNTQYFGPGTRLTVL.

The V and J genes are TRBV4-1 and TRBJ1-2; 7 positions agree with TRBD1. J was trimmed by 4 bases and V by 5 bases; bases with no gene match: 7. The CDR3 spans 14 residues. Germline values: CDR1 MGHRA, CDR2 YSYEKL. The CDR3 DNA is TGCGCCAGCAGCACCGGACAGGCATTCTATGGCTACACCTTC. As protein: CASSTGQAFYGYTF.

This clone has a single count. This chain links TRBV7-9 with TRBJ1-2; 8 nucleotides align to TRBD1. The germline V gene encodes CDR1 SEHNR and CDR2 FQNEAQ (reference sequence). V lost 0 bases to trimming and J lost 1 base; unmatched junction nucleotides: 13. The CDR3 consists of 19 residues. In DNA form, the CDR3 reads TGTGCCAGCAGCTTAGCGGTGAGACAGGGGCCTAACCTTAACTATGGCTACACCTTC. As protein: CASSLAVRQGPNLNYGYTF.

Only one count was recorded for this clone. The chain recombines TRBV11-1 with TRBJ2-1; 7 bases line up with TRBD2. V lost 5 bases, J lost 4 bases, and 8 bases stayed unmatched. CDR1 and CDR2 (germline): SGHAT, FQDESV (reference sequence). The CDR3 loop spans 15 amino acids. The CDR3 protein is CASSAVAGPYNEQFF. Here the CDR3 DNA reads TGTGCCAGCAGCGCCGTAGCGGGTCCATACAATGAGCAGTTCTTC.

The chain is built from TRBV18 and TRBJ1-1; no definite D call. V shed 1 base and J shed 1 base, with 7 bases lying between them. The CDR3 is 14 amino acids. The germline V gene encodes CDR1 KGHSH and CDR2 LQKENI. CDR3 bases: TGTGCCAGCTCACCACTGGGAGAGAACACTGAAGCTTTCTTT. Its translation is CASSPLGENTEAFF. The whole variable domain, filled in from reference TRBV18 and TRBJ1-1, reads NAGVMQNPRHLVRRRGQEARLRCSPMKGHSHVYWYRQLPEEGLKFMVYLQKENIIDESGMPKERFSAEFPKEGPSILRIQQVVRGDSAAYFCASSPLGENTEAFFGQGTRLTVV.

The rearrangement links TRBV11-3 to TRBJ2-7; the D gene is possibly TRBD2 (5 bases). This CDR3 has 13 residues. CDR1 and CDR2 from the germline V gene are SGHNT and YENEEA. Trimming removed 2 bases at V and 5 bases at J, with 10 bases between. The CDR3 DNA follows: TGTGCCAGCAGCTTATTGGGTAGCGACGAGCAGTACTTC. Amino acid sequence: CASSLLGSDEQYF.

This rearrangement joins TRBV5-6 to TRBJ1-2; no reliable D call. V shed 7 bases and J shed 7 bases, with 14 bases lying between them. The CDR3 runs to 12 residues. CDR1 is SGHDT and CDR2 is YYEEEE in the germline V gene. This CDR3 is CASGGQKGGYTF. The CDR3 nucleotides are TGTGCCAGCGGCGGGCAGAAGGGTGGCTACACCTTC.

The rearrangement joins TRBV2 to TRBJ1-5, with D unclear. The V gene's germline CDR1 is SNHLY and CDR2 FYNNEI. V lost 3 bases to trimming and J lost 6 bases, with 12 bases between them. The CDR3 sequence is 14 residues long. Here the CDR3 reads CASSDGVSGQPQHF. As DNA, the CDR3 is TGTGCCAGCAGTGATGGCGTATCGGGTCAGCCCCAGCATTTT. Together with reference TRBV2 and TRBJ1-5, the CDR3 gives the full variable domain: EPEVTQTPSHQVTQMGQEVILRCVPISNHLYFYWYRQILGQKVEFLVSFYNNEISEKSEIFDDQFSVERPDGSNFTLKIRSTKLEDSAMYFCASSDGVSGQPQHFGDGTRLSIL.

This clone has a single count. V is TRBV6-5 and J is TRBJ1-5; 7 bases agree with TRBD1. CDR3 length equals 14 residues. Germline CDR1 MNHEY, CDR2 SVGAGI. V shed 6 bases and J 7 bases; nucleotides not matched to a gene: 9. CDR3 residues: CASRPQGTGQPQHF. CDR3 DNA: TGTGCCAGCAGACCACAGGGGACGGGGCAGCCCCAGCATTTT.

This sequence joins TRBV5-1 and TRBJ2-2; weak D call: TRBD1 (6 bases). With 7 bases removed from V and 0 bases from J, the gap between germline ends came to 10 bases. CDR3 length equals 14 residues. Germline CDR1 and CDR2: SGHRS and YFSETQ. The CDR3 DNA reads as TGCGCCAGCCACGGGACATCGAACACCGGGGAGCTGTTTTTT. This sequence encodes CASHGTSNTGELFF.

CDR3 region: CASSWSGTSGEQFF. The CDR3 DNA reads TGTGCCAGCAGCTGGTCCGGGACTAGCGGAGAGCAGTTCTTC. This rearrangement joins TRBV11-3 to TRBJ2-1; 11 nucleotides agree with TRBD2. CDR1 SGHNT and CDR2 YENEEA come from the germline V gene. The CDR3 runs 14 residues. V lost 4 bases, J lost 10 bases, and 6 bases stayed unmatched.

This clone has a single count. V and J are TRBV28 and TRBJ2-7; 13 bases are shared with TRBD2. With V trimmed by 4 bases and J by 6 bases, 6 bases remained unmatched. Germline loops: CDR1 MDHEN, CDR2 SYDVKM. The CDR3 runs 15 residues. The CDR3 here is CASSSAGLAGLEQYF. The CDR3 DNA follows: TGTGCCAGCAGTTCAGCGGGACTAGCGGGACTCGAGCAGTACTTC.

The rearrangement joins TRBV5-4 to TRBJ2-7; D remains unclear. The CDR3 totals 15 residues. Trimming removed 5 bases from V and 0 bases from J, with 15 bases in between. Germline lookup yields CDR1 SGHNT and CDR2 YYREEE (reference sequence). Here the CDR3 DNA reads TGTGCCAGCAGTCCCAACCGAGGTGACTCCTACGAGCAGTACTTC. It codes for CASSPNRGDSYEQYF.

This rearrangement joins TRBV6-1 to TRBJ1-6; unclear D gene. The V end was cut by 2 bases, the J end by 1 base, with 9 bases between. Germline V gives CDR1 MNHNS, CDR2 SASEGT. The CDR3 is 16 amino acids. The CDR3 DNA sequence: TGTGCCAGCAGTGAACCGGGGAGGTCCTATAATTCACCCCTCCACTTT. Translation gives CASSEPGRSYNSPLHF.

The V and J genes are TRBV5-5 and TRBJ1-2; D possibly corresponds to TRBD1 (6 bases). CDR3 length equals 13 residues. The germline V and J ends were trimmed by 0 bases and 7 bases, with 10 bases remaining between them. Germline V gene data show CDR1 as SGHKS and CDR2 as YYEKEE (reference sequence). Here the CDR3 reads CASSLGQAGGYTF. CDR3 bases: TGTGCCAGCAGCTTGGGACAGGCTGGTGGCTACACCTTC.

CDR3 region: CAWSPGSGVLVRKYF. CDR3 nucleotides: TGTGCCTGGAGCCCAGGAAGCGGGGTATTAGTCAGAAAGTACTTC. The rearrangement joins TRBV30 to TRBJ2-7, with TRBD2 identical over 7 bases. The CDR3 runs 15 residues. CDR1 is GTSNPN and CDR2 is SVGIG in the germline V gene (reference sequence). V shed 3 bases and J 11 bases; nucleotides not matched to a gene: 19.

The chain joins TRBV10-3 to TRBJ2-3; possible D gene TRBD1, 7 bases. This CDR3 has 13 amino acids. Trimming left V 9 bases short and J 2 bases short, with 12 bases between. CDR1 is ENHRY, CDR2 SYGVKD, per germline. DNA for the CDR3: TGTGCCATTTCAGGGGGGCACACAGATACGCAGTATTTT. This sequence encodes CAISGGHTDTQYF.

The chain has TRBV19 and TRBJ2-1, with a weak D call TRBD1 (5 bases). Trimming took 3 bases from V and 8 from J, leaving 14 bases between them. There are 14 residues in the CDR3. Germline V CDR1 and CDR2: LNHDA, SQIVND (reference sequence). CDR3 loop: CASSIQGIPDEQFF. CDR3 in DNA: TGTGCCAGTAGTATCCAGGGAATTCCGGATGAGCAGTTCTTC.

This chain joins TRBV18 and TRBJ1-2; 8 nucleotides match TRBD1. The CDR3 is 16 amino acids. Germline lookup yields CDR1 KGHSH and CDR2 LQKENI. The V and J ends lost 5 bases and 2 bases, in that order; junction bases with no gene match: 10. CDR3 nucleotide sequence: TGTGCCAGCTCAATCGGGACAGGACGTCCCAACTATGGCTACACCTTC. This codes for CASSIGTGRPNYGYTF.

The V call is TRBV28, the J call TRBJ1-1; no definite D call. The V end was cut by 5 bases, the J end by 3 bases, with 10 bases between. Germline V gives CDR1 MDHEN, CDR2 SYDVKM. The CDR3 is 13 residues long. CDR3 in DNA: TGTGCCAGCAGTCAAGAGGTTTACACTGAAGCTTTCTTT. Protein: CASSQEVYTEAFF.

The chain combines TRBV19 with TRBJ2-4; the D is unclear. CDR1 is LNHDA, CDR2 SQIVND, per germline (reference sequence). V shed 3 bases and J shed 0 bases, with 6 bases lying between them. The CDR3 loop spans 14 amino acids. The CDR3 nucleotides read TGTGCCAGTAGTATGTCACTAGCCAAAAACATTCAGTACTTC. It encodes CASSMSLAKNIQYF.